A selection of T cell receptor beta chains follows, all from one sample in a study of response to subunit inactivated influenza vaccine. TCRdb itself ran the RT-PCR reads through MiXCR, one entry per CDR3 protein. The sample contains roughly 790,000 distinct CDR3 sequences, approximately 21% of which appear only once. Material: PBMCs from blood, obtained approximately 5 days after vaccination. All receptors derive from a man aged 45-65 years who received an inactivated influenza vaccine. The CDR3 runs from the conserved cysteine through the conserved F or W. A D gene is named only where the DNA matches it firmly. The listing skips clone size in some rows; elsewhere it reads once, few, many or a size class.

clone_size d_call j_call v_call cdr3_nt cdr3_aa
few NA TRBJ2-2 TRBV5-5 TGTGCCAGCAGCCGGCGTGCGATGGGCACCGGGGAGCTGTTTTTT CASSRRAMGTGELFF
once TRBD1 TRBJ2-7 TRBV6-5 TGTGCCAGCAGTTACGAGACAGGGGTAAGCTACGAGCAGTACTTC CASSYETGVSYEQYF
NA TRBD1 TRBJ2-7 TRBV27 TGTGCCAGCAGTTTAGAGGGGACAGGGGTAAACGAGCAGTACTTC CASSLEGTGVNEQYF
few TRBD1 TRBJ2-5 TRBV5-1 TGCGCCAGCAGCTTCCCGGACAGGGGGCTGAGGGATGGGACCCAGTACTTC CASSFPDRGLRDGTQYF
NA TRBD1 TRBJ1-2 TRBV10-3 TGTGCCATCAGTGGAACTACGGGACAGGGGATCTATGGCTACACCTTC CAISGTTGQGIYGYTF
few TRBD1 TRBJ2-7 TRBV29-1 TGCAGCGTTGAAATGGACAGGACACACTCCTACGAGCAGTACTTC CSVEMDRTHSYEQYF
NA NA TRBJ1-5 TRBV12-3/TRBV12-4 TGTGCCAGCAGTTTTAATAACAATCAGCCCCAGCATTTT CASSFNNNQPQHF
few NA TRBJ2-5 TRBV12-3/TRBV12-4 TGTGCCAGCAGTTTCTTCGAGACCCAGTACTTC CASSFFETQYF
many TRBD2 TRBJ2-7 TRBV20-1 TGCAGTGCTGGGATAGCGGGAGCGCCCGAGCAGTACTTC CSAGIAGAPEQYF
many NA TRBJ1-6 TRBV6-5 TGTGCCAGCAGTTACTCGACGAATTCACCCCTCCACTTT CASSYSTNSPLHF
NA NA TRBJ1-2 TRBV10-3 TGTGCCATCGCTGTAGAGAGGGGCTATGGCTACACCTTC CAIAVERGYGYTF
NA TRBD1 TRBJ1-5 TRBV7-9 TGTGCCAGCATGCTGGGGGGGACAGGGGGCAATCAGCCCCAGCATTTT CASMLGGTGGNQPQHF
few TRBD1 TRBJ1-6 TRBV20-1 TGCAGTGCTAGCGGGACAGCAAATTCACCCCTCCACTTT CSASGTANSPLHF
NA NA TRBJ1-5 TRBV7-2 TGTGCCAGCAGCCACCGGGGGATTCAGCCCCAGCATTTT CASSHRGIQPQHF
NA NA TRBJ2-2 TRBV24-1 TGTGCCACCAGTCTCCAGACCGGGGAGCTGTTTTTT CATSLQTGELFF
few TRBD2 TRBJ2-2 TRBV6-1 TGTGCCAGCACCAAGGGGTCTAGCGGGAGGGCCAGCACCGGGGAGCTGTTTTTT CASTKGSSGRASTGELFF
few NA TRBJ1-5 TRBV4-3 TGCGCCAGCAGCCAAGTGGCACAGGGAGTTCAGCCCCAGCATTTT CASSQVAQGVQPQHF
NA NA TRBJ2-1 TRBV12-3/TRBV12-4 TGTGCCAGCAGTCTTCTCTACAGGGTGGGGCTATACAATGAGCAGTTCTTC CASSLLYRVGLYNEQFF
few NA TRBJ2-3 TRBV11-2 TGTGCCAGCAGCCCCCGGATTAGCGGCATCACAGATACGCAGTATTTT CASSPRISGITDTQYF
NA TRBD2 TRBJ2-5 TRBV5-1 TGCGCCAGCAGCCCTAGACGCCTGACTAGCGGGAGACCCGGGGGTGAGACCCAGTACTTC CASSPRRLTSGRPGGETQYF
many TRBD2 TRBJ2-1 TRBV7-3 TGTGCCAGCAGCTTTACTAGCGCGGCCTACAATGAGCAGTTCTTC CASSFTSAAYNEQFF
NA TRBD2 TRBJ2-7 TRBV7-2 TGTGCCAGCAGCGTCGGGAGGTTGTTCGAGCAGTACTTC CASSVGRLFEQYF
NA TRBD2 TRBJ2-2 TRBV12-3/TRBV12-4 TGTGCCAGCAGTTCGGTAGCGGGAGTGGTCACCGGGGAGCTGTTTTTT CASSSVAGVVTGELFF
few TRBD2 TRBJ2-7 TRBV20-1 TGCAGTGCTAGTGAAGGCGGGGGGGCCTACGAGCAGTACTTC CSASEGGGAYEQYF
NA TRBD1 TRBJ1-1 TRBV7-2 TGTGCCAGCACCTACTACAGGGGGCGAGGAGCTTTCTTT CASTYYRGRGAFF
NA NA TRBJ2-7 TRBV7-9 TGTGCCAGCAGCTTTTCAGGGCAACCGATCTACGAGCAGTACTTC CASSFSGQPIYEQYF
NA NA TRBJ2-1 TRBV9 TGTGCCAGCAGCGTAGACGAATATGAGCAGTTCTTC CASSVDEYEQFF
NA NA TRBJ2-7 TRBV7-9 TGTGCCAGCAGCTTAGGGGGGTCAGGGGCTCCCTACGAGCAGTACTTC CASSLGGSGAPYEQYF
few NA TRBJ2-2 TRBV10-3 TGTGCCAGCGCCTGGGACACCGGGGAGCTGTTTTTT CASAWDTGELFF
once TRBD1 TRBJ2-1 TRBV5-1 TGCGCCAGCAGCTTGTATTTACAGGGGGGTAGCAATGAGCAGTTCTTC CASSLYLQGGSNEQFF
many NA TRBJ2-2 TRBV20-1 TGCAGTGCTACTAAACGGGGCGGTGCCACCGGGGAGCTGTTTTTT CSATKRGGATGELFF
NA TRBD1 TRBJ2-3 TRBV13 TGTGCCAGCAGCTTCACCACTTTCTCCGGGACAGGGAACACAGATACGCAGTATTTT CASSFTTFSGTGNTDTQYF
few TRBD2 TRBJ2-3 TRBV28 TGTGCCAGCAGTGAACTAGCGGGAGGTAGCACAGATACGCAGTATTTT CASSELAGGSTDTQYF
few TRBD1 TRBJ2-7 TRBV28 TGTGCCAGCAGCTACGGGACAGGGTGGTACTTC CASSYGTGWYF
NA NA TRBJ2-1 TRBV11-2 TGTGCCAGCAGCTTTGAACACTTTAGCTCCTACAATGAGCAGTTCTTC CASSFEHFSSYNEQFF
many TRBD2 TRBJ2-1 TRBV28 TGTGCCAGCAGTTTACAAGCGGGAGGAAGGCATGAGCAGTTCTTC CASSLQAGGRHEQFF